What follows describes a single T cell receptor beta chain. The CDR3 loop spans 16 amino acids. Germline CDR1 and CDR2: SGHRS and YFSETQ. With V trimmed by 3 bases and J by 4 bases, 9 bases remained unmatched. These data originate in a study of blood T cell repertoires in COVID-19. On the study more broadly: Collection of acute and convalescent COVID-19 samples took place in the United States, Italy and Spain. Nucleic acid was either cDNA or gDNA, and it came from T cells, B-cell-depleted T cells, or PBMCs.

In the original analysis: From reference gene primer amplification, estimates of nucleated cell counts were derived. Libraries were prepared by immunoSEQ multiplex PCR; TCRdb keeps only in-frame clonotypes and omits some of them. V, J and clone size are those of that table, while D and trimming were read from the DNA. The table shows 210,000 or so clones, with roughly 80% occurring only once. The Seattle site enrolled patients during active infection and followed them longitudinally. Sequenced sample: peripheral blood. This TCR was recovered from a woman aged 80 or older with COVID-19, enrolled during active disease. The chain combines TRBV5-1 with TRBJ1-2, with 10 bases aligning to TRBD1. CDR3 DNA sequence: TGCGCCAGCAGCTGGACCGGGACAGGGGACGGCTATGGCTACACCTTC. It encodes CASSWTGTGDGYGYTF.